A selection of T cell receptor beta chains follows, all from one sample in a study of blood T cell repertoires in COVID-19. Clones were sequenced by immunoSEQ multiplex PCR, and TCRdb holds only the in-frame ones, with some missing. This table has more than 200,000 clones, more than 85% appearing once. The sequenced sample consisted of peripheral blood. Every receptor here comes from a woman aged 50 to 60 with COVID-19, enrolled during active disease. Both conserved end residues are part of each CDR3. A D gene is named only where the DNA matches it firmly. The size field is filled for only some rows; it gives once, few, many or a size class.

clone size: few; V gene: TRBV2; J gene: TRBJ1-1; D gene: TRBD1; CDR3 protein: CASSQTGQGAANTEAFF; CDR3 DNA: TGTGCCAGCAGTCAAACGGGGCAGGGGGCGGCGAACACTGAAGCTTTCTTT
clone size: NA; V gene: TRBV6-2/TRBV6-3; J gene: TRBJ2-1; D gene: TRBD2; CDR3 protein: CASSYSMGLAGARNEQFF; CDR3 DNA: TGTGCCAGCAGTTACTCGATGGGACTAGCGGGGGCCCGTAATGAGCAGTTCTTC
clone size: NA; V gene: TRBV18; J gene: TRBJ2-2; D gene: TRBD2; CDR3 protein: CASSPRTSGVTGELFF; CDR3 DNA: TGTGCCAGCTCCCCCAGGACTAGCGGGGTCACCGGGGAGCTGTTTTTT
clone size: NA; V gene: TRBV18; J gene: TRBJ1-3; D gene: NA; CDR3 protein: CASSPTDYGNTIYF; CDR3 DNA: TGTGCCAGCTCACCGACAGATTACGGAAACACCATATATTTT
clone size: NA; V gene: TRBV23-1; J gene: TRBJ1-5; D gene: NA; CDR3 protein: CASSRRSQSVGNQPQHF; CDR3 DNA: TGCGCCAGCTCCCGCCGGAGCCAGTCCGTCGGCAATCAGCCCCAGCATTTT
clone size: NA; V gene: TRBV11-3; J gene: TRBJ2-1; D gene: TRBD2; CDR3 protein: CASSSRRLAGGPVRQFF; CDR3 DNA: TGTGCCAGCAGTTCCCGAAGACTAGCGGGGGGACCGGTACGGCAGTTCTTC
clone size: NA; V gene: TRBV7-2; J gene: TRBJ2-5; D gene: NA; CDR3 protein: CASSLMAGTETQYF; CDR3 DNA: TGTGCCAGCAGCTTAATGGCGGGGACAGAGACCCAGTACTTC
clone size: NA; V gene: TRBV6-5; J gene: TRBJ1-1; D gene: NA; CDR3 protein: CASSRDLNTEAFF; CDR3 DNA: TGTGCCAGCAGCCGGGACTTGAACACTGAAGCTTTCTTT
clone size: NA; V gene: TRBV9; J gene: TRBJ2-1; D gene: TRBD1; CDR3 protein: CASSVEGAWGNEQFF; CDR3 DNA: TGTGCCAGCAGCGTAGAGGGGGCGTGGGGGAATGAGCAGTTCTTC
clone size: NA; V gene: TRBV5-4; J gene: TRBJ1-1; D gene: NA; CDR3 protein: CASSLLRAEAFF; CDR3 DNA: TGTGCCAGCAGCTTGTTGAGGGCAGAAGCTTTCTTT
clone size: NA; V gene: TRBV11-2; J gene: TRBJ2-3; D gene: TRBD2; CDR3 protein: CASSSKRGGADTQYF; CDR3 DNA: TGTGCCAGCAGCTCAAAGCGGGGGGGGGCAGATACGCAGTATTTT
clone size: NA; V gene: TRBV9; J gene: TRBJ1-2; D gene: NA; CDR3 protein: CASSVLLREVNPYGYTF; CDR3 DNA: TGTGCCAGCAGCGTATTGCTACGGGAGGTAAATCCATATGGCTACACCTTC
clone size: NA; V gene: TRBV5-1; J gene: TRBJ1-2; D gene: TRBD1; CDR3 protein: CASSLETGGIDYGYTF; CDR3 DNA: TGCGCCAGCAGCTTGGAGACAGGGGGCATCGACTATGGCTACACCTTC
clone size: few; V gene: TRBV11-1; J gene: TRBJ2-7; D gene: TRBD1; CDR3 protein: CASAGTGDSYEQYF; CDR3 DNA: TGTGCCAGCGCCGGGACAGGGGATTCCTACGAGCAGTACTTC
clone size: NA; V gene: TRBV10-3; J gene: TRBJ1-3; D gene: TRBD1; CDR3 protein: CAIRDRGENTIYF; CDR3 DNA: TGTGCCATCAGGGACAGGGGGGAAAACACCATATATTTT
clone size: NA; V gene: TRBV11-2; J gene: TRBJ2-3; D gene: NA; CDR3 protein: CASSLIADTQYF; CDR3 DNA: TGTGCCAGCAGCTTAATTGCGGATACGCAGTATTTT
clone size: NA; V gene: TRBV11-3; J gene: TRBJ2-3; D gene: TRBD1; CDR3 protein: CASSLSLLGQGEDTQYF; CDR3 DNA: TGTGCCAGCAGCTTATCCCTTTTGGGACAGGGGGAGGATACGCAGTATTTT
clone size: NA; V gene: TRBV10-1; J gene: TRBJ2-3; D gene: TRBD1; CDR3 protein: CASSPGQGGADTQYF; CDR3 DNA: TGCGCCAGCAGTCCGGGACAGGGGGGCGCAGATACGCAGTATTTT
clone size: NA; V gene: TRBV6-5; J gene: TRBJ1-2; D gene: TRBD1; CDR3 protein: CASSAGTGDYGYTF; CDR3 DNA: TGTGCCAGCAGCGCCGGGACAGGGGACTATGGCTACACCTTC
clone size: NA; V gene: TRBV5-1; J gene: TRBJ1-4; D gene: NA; CDR3 protein: CASTLGGNEKLFF; CDR3 DNA: TGCGCCAGCACTTTGGGGGGTAATGAAAAACTGTTTTTT
clone size: NA; V gene: TRBV5-4; J gene: TRBJ2-7; D gene: NA; CDR3 protein: CASTIRGSDEQYF; CDR3 DNA: TGTGCCAGCACCATTAGGGGGTCCGACGAGCAGTACTTC
clone size: NA; V gene: TRBV21-1; J gene: TRBJ1-4; D gene: NA; CDR3 protein: CASSKLNEKLFF; CDR3 DNA: TGTGCCAGCAGCAAACTTAATGAAAAACTGTTTTTT